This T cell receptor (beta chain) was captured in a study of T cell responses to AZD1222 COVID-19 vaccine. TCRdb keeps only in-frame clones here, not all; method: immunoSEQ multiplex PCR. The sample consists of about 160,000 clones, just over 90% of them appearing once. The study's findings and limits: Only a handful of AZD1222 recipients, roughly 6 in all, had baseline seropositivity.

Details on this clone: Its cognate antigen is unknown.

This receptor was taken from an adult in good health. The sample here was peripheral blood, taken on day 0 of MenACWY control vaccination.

The CDR3 here is CASSGTGTYGYTF. The CDR3 DNA sequence: TGTGCCAGCAGTGGGACGGGAACCTATGGCTACACCTTC. The chain is built from TRBV6-6 and TRBJ1-2, with D perhaps matching TRBD1 (5 bases). This CDR3 has 13 residues. Germline V CDR1 and CDR2: MNHNY, SVGAGI (reference sequence). The V and J ends lost 5 bases and 4 bases respectively, with 11 bases between them.